This section outlines one T cell receptor beta chain sequence together with its context. No antigen is known for it. This sample was taken from a study of T cell responses to AZD1222 COVID-19 vaccine. Study results and caveats: Just six people given AZD1222 tested seropositive at baseline.

Measured with immunoSEQ multiplex PCR; TCRdb has only the in-frame clones, and not every one. The sample lists approximately 89,000 clones; 90% were seen once. The V gene end was trimmed by 3 bases and the J gene end by 7 bases; junction bases not matched to a gene: 9. Germline assignment: CDR1 SGHDT and CDR2 YYEEEE. CDR3 length: 17 amino acids. This TCR was sampled from an adult who received the AZD1222 COVID-19 vaccine. Sequencing used peripheral blood, obtained 28 days after the second AZD1222 dose. V gene TRBV5-6 combines with J gene TRBJ1-6, with 11 bases matching TRBD1. For the CDR3, the DNA is TGTGCCAGCAGCTCGGTACCGGGACAGGGGGGAAATTCACCCCTCCACTTT. It yields the protein CASSSVPGQGGNSPLHF.